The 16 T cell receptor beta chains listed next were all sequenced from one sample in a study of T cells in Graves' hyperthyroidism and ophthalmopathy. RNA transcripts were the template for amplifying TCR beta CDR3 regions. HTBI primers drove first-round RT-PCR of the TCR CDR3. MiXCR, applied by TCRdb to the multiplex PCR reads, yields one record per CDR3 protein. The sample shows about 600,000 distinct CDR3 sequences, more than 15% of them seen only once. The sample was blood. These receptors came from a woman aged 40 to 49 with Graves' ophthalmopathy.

The CDR3 is CSARELGGRAGDTQYF. CDR3 sequence (DNA): TGCAGTGCTAGAGAACTGGGCGGGAGGGCCGGAGATACGCAGTATTTT. The chain is built from TRBV20-1 and TRBJ2-3; 9 bases align to TRBD2. This CDR3 contains 16 residues. Losses at the gene ends were 0 bases for V and 5 bases for J; bases not matched to a gene: 9. The germline V gene has CDR1 DFQATT and CDR2 SNEGSKA (reference sequence).

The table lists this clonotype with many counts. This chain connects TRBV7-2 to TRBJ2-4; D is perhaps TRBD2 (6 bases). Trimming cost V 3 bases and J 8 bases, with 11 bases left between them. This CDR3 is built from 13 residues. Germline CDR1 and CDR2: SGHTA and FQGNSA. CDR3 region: CASSLDPGDIQYF. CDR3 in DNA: TGTGCCAGCAGCTTGGACCCGGGGGACATTCAGTACTTC.

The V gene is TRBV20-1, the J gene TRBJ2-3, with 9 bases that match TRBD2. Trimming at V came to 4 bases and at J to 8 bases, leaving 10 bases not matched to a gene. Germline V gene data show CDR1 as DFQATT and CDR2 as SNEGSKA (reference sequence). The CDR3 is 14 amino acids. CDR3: CSATIGTSYGTQYF. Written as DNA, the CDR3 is TGCAGTGCTACCATCGGGACTAGCTATGGTACGCAGTATTTT.

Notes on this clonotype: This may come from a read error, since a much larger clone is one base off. The CDR3 nucleotides read TGTGCCAGCAGTCCTCCCGTGGGGGGGAGTAGCAATCAGCCCCAGCATTTT. It translates to CASSPPVGGSSNQPQHF. The gene calls are TRBV28 and TRBJ1-5, with D tentatively TRBD1 (5 bases). Trimming removed 5 bases at V and 0 bases at J, with 17 bases between. The CDR3 totals 17 residues. Germline V gives CDR1 MDHEN, CDR2 SYDVKM.

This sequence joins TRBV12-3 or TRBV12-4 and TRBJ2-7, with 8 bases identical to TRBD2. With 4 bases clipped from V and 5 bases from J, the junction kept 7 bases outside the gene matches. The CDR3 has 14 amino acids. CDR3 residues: CASSSTGGPHEQYF. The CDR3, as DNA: TGTGCCAGCAGTTCTACGGGAGGGCCCCACGAGCAGTACTTC.

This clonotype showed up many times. The CDR3 is CASSQQGSYEQYF. The CDR3 DNA sequence: TGTGCCAGCAGCCAGCAGGGATCCTACGAGCAGTACTTC. The genes are TRBV3-1 and TRBJ2-7, with a possible D match to TRBD1 (5 bases). Germline V CDR1 and CDR2: LGHDT, YNNKEL (reference sequence). Trimming removed 3 bases at V and 1 base at J, with 7 bases between. CDR3 length: 13 amino acids.

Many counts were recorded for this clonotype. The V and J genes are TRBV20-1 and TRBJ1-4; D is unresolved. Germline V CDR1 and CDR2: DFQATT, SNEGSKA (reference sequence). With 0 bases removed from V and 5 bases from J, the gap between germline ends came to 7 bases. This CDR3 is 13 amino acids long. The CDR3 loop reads CSARDRRNEKLFF. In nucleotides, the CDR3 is TGCAGTGCTAGAGATAGACGGAATGAAAAACTGTTTTTT.

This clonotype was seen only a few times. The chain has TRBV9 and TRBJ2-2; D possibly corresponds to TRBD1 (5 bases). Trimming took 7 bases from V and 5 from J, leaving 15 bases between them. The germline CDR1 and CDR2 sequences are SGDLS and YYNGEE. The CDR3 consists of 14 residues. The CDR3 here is CASGAGILTGELFF. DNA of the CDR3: TGTGCCAGCGGGGCCGGCATTCTGACCGGGGAGCTGTTTTTT.

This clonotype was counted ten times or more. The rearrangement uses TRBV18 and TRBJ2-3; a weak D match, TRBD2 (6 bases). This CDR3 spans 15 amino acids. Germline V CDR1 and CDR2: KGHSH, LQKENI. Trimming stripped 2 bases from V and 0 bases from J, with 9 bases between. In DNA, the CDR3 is TGTGCCAGCTCACCATTCGCGGGGAGCACAGATACGCAGTATTTT. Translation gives CASSPFAGSTDTQYF.

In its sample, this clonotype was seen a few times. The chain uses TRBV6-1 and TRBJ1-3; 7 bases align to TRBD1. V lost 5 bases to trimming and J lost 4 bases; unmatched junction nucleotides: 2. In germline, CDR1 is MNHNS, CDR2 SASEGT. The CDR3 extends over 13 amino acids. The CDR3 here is CASSQGQGNTIYF. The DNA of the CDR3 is TGTGCCAGCAGTCAGGGACAGGGAAACACCATATATTTT.

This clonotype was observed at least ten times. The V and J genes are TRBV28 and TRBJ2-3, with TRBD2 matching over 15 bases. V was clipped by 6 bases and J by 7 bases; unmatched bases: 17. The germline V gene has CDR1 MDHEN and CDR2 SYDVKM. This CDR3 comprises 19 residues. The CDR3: CASRVPPKGLAGGQHTQYF. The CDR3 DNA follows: TGTGCCAGCAGAGTTCCCCCGAAGGGACTAGCGGGAGGACAACATACGCAGTATTTT.

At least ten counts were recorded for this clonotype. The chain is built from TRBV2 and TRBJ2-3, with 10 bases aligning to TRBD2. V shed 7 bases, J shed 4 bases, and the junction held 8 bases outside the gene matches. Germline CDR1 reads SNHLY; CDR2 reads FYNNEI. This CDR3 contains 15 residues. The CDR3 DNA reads TGTGCCAGCAAGAAGGAGACTAGCGGGCCAGATACGCAGTATTTT. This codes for CASKKETSGPDTQYF.

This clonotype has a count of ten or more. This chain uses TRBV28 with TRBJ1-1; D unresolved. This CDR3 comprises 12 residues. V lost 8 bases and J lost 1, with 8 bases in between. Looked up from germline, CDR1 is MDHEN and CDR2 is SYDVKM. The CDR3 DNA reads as TGTGCCAGCCGGGATTCGAACACTGAAGCTTTCTTT. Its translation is CASRDSNTEAFF.

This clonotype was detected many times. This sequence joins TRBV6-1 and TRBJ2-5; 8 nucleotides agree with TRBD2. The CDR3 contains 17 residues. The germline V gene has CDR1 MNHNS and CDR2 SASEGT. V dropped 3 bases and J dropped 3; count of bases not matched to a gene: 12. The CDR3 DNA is TGTGCCAGCAGTGATGGGCCGGGGGGGGGCGGTAAAGAGACCCAGTACTTC. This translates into CASSDGPGGGGKETQYF.

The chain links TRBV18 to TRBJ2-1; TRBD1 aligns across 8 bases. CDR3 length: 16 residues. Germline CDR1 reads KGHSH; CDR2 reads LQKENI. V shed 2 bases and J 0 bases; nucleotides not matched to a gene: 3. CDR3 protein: CASSPKTGASYNEQFF. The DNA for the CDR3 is TGTGCCAGCTCACCAAAGACAGGGGCCTCCTACAATGAGCAGTTCTTC.

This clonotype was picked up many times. This chain's CDR3 is CASSEGGGTKYEQYF. The CDR3 region has the DNA TGTGCCAGCAGTGAAGGTGGCGGGACAAAGTACGAGCAGTACTTC. The gene calls are TRBV6-1 and TRBJ2-7; the D call may be TRBD1 or TRBD2 (6 bases each). The CDR3 covers 15 residues. V was pared by 1 base and J by 4 bases, with 14 bases between. The V gene's germline CDR1 is MNHNS and CDR2 SASEGT.